Following are 8 T cell receptor beta chains from one sample sequenced in a study of cytomegalovirus exposure and HLA in healthy donors. 13 Jbeta primers and 60 Vbeta primers were used for the PCR. Measured with immunoSEQ multiplex PCR; TCRdb has only the in-frame clones, and not every one. The repertoire includes approximately 110,000 clones, 70% of them detected once, and roughly 10% sits in the top ten. Sequenced sample: PBMCs. The source is a man in his forties or fifties in good health and CMV-seropositive.

The gene calls are TRBV30 and TRBJ1-1; D might be TRBD1 (6 bases). Germline assignment: CDR1 GTSNPN and CDR2 SVGIG (reference sequence). The length of the CDR3 is 14 residues. Trimming removed 4 bases from V and 3 bases from J, with 15 bases in between. CDR3 in DNA: TGTGCCTGGATGAGGGGTGAGGGGGACACTGAAGCTTTCTTT. Protein product: CAWMRGEGDTEAFF.

The CDR3 sequence: CASSEGRGEKLFF. In DNA form, the CDR3 reads TGTGCCAGCAGTGAAGGCCGGGGTGAAAAACTGTTTTTT. This rearrangement joins TRBV2 to TRBJ1-4; D gene unclear. Per germline, CDR1 SNHLY and CDR2 FYNNEI. This CDR3 has 13 amino acids. Trimming took off 1 base at V and 7 bases at J, with 7 bases between the two ends.

This rearrangement joins TRBV6-1 to TRBJ2-1; perhaps TRBD1 as D (6 bases). CDR1 and CDR2 (germline): MNHNS, SASEGT. The CDR3 totals 16 residues. V dropped 3 bases and J dropped 7 bases, with 19 bases sitting between them. The CDR3 DNA is TGTGCCAGCAGTGACGGATCTTCCACAGGGAAAAATGAGCAGTTCTTC. Translating it yields CASSDGSSTGKNEQFF.

The chain has TRBV7-3 and TRBJ2-2, with unresolved D. CDR1 and CDR2 from the germline V gene are SGHTA and FQGTGA. V was cut by 5 bases and J by 8 bases, with 9 bases left in between. CDR3 size: 12 residues. CDR3 loop: CASSPTVGELFF. CDR3 sequence (DNA): TGTGCCAGCAGCCCCACAGTGGGGGAGCTGTTTTTT.

The chain is built from TRBV7-9 and TRBJ1-6; 7 bases agree with TRBD1. Looked up from germline, CDR1 is SEHNR and CDR2 is FQNEAQ (reference sequence). With 1 base clipped from V and 7 bases from J, the junction kept 4 bases outside the gene matches. CDR3 length: 15 residues. The CDR3 is CASSLGDSGNSPLHF. The CDR3 DNA is TGTGCCAGCAGCTTAGGGGACAGCGGCAATTCACCCCTCCACTTT.

In its sample, this clone was seen once. The chain combines TRBV6-5 with TRBJ1-1; no definite D call. V shed 2 bases and J shed 5 bases, with 15 bases lying between them. The CDR3 contains 15 residues. Looked up from germline, CDR1 is MNHEY and CDR2 is SVGAGI. Here the CDR3 reads CASSYDTSGGTEAFF. The DNA of the CDR3 is TGTGCCAGCAGTTACGACACCAGCGGCGGGACTGAAGCTTTCTTT.

V gene TRBV10-3 combines with J gene TRBJ2-1, with TRBD2 identical over 11 bases. The CDR3 spans 15 residues. Losses at the gene ends were 3 bases for V and 5 bases for J; bases not matched to a gene: 3. Germline V gene sequence: CDR1 ENHRY, CDR2 SYGVKD. CDR3 residues: CAISELAGAHNEQFF. CDR3 DNA: TGTGCCATCAGTGAACTAGCGGGAGCGCACAATGAGCAGTTCTTC.

The V call is TRBV5-6, the J call TRBJ2-1; TRBD1 agrees at 8 bases. Germline lookup yields CDR1 SGHDT and CDR2 YYEEEE. V shed 0 bases, J shed 4 bases, and the junction held 0 bases outside the gene matches. This CDR3 region has 14 residues. The CDR3 protein is CASSLGQGYNEQFF. The CDR3 DNA follows: TGTGCCAGCAGCTTGGGACAGGGGTACAATGAGCAGTTCTTC. Using reference TRBV5-6 and TRBJ2-1 for the parts outside the CDR3, the full variable domain is DAGVTQSPTHLIKTRGQQVTLRCSPKSGHDTVSWYQQALGQGPQFIFQYYEEEERQRGNFPDRFSGHQFPNYSSELNVNALLLGDSALYLCASSLGQGYNEQFFGPGTRLTVL.